The next 19 T cell receptor beta chains were all read from a single sample in a study of blood T cell repertoires in COVID-19 (dated by TCRdb to 2019 to 2021). Library preparation was by the immunoSEQ multiplex PCR assay. TCRdb took over this immuneACCESS table, retaining in-frame rearrangements with V and J assigned. Such tables are incomplete; in checked studies, under half of the missing clones stem from an unresolved V gene, and the remainder is unexplained. This sample is represented by about 210,000 clones; about 91% of them were singletons. Clones ranked in the top ten supply around 1.2% of the sample. Sequencing was done on a sample of peripheral blood. Source of these receptors: a man aged 25 to 40 with acute or convalescent COVID-19.

The chain recombines TRBV30 with TRBJ2-7; the D gene is possibly TRBD1 (5 bases). Germline-derived CDR1 and CDR2 are GTSNPN and SVGIG (reference sequence). This CDR3 contains 12 residues. V lost 4 bases and J 7 bases, leaving 14 bases between the germline ends. The CDR3 is CAWIQGPGEQYF. CDR3 DNA: TGTGCCTGGATTCAGGGTCCAGGTGAGCAGTACTTC.

The chain carries TRBV7-2 and TRBJ2-5; 9 nucleotides agree with TRBD2. The CDR3 is 14 amino acids. Germline-derived CDR1 and CDR2 are SGHTA and FQGNSA. The V and J ends lost 6 bases and 5 bases, in that order; junction bases with no gene match: 7. CDR3 DNA: TGTGCCAGCAGGGCCCCCGCGGGAGGGGAGACCCAGTACTTC. Translation: CASRAPAGGETQYF. Based on the CDR3 plus reference TRBV7-2 and TRBJ2-5, the full variable domain is GAGVSQSPSNKVTEKGKDVELRCDPISGHTALYWYRQSLGQGLEFLIYFQGNSAPDKSGLPSDRFSAERTGGSVSTLTIQRTQQEDSAVYLCASRAPAGGETQYFGPGTRLLVL.

The V and J genes are TRBV11-3 and TRBJ2-5; tentatively, D is TRBD1 (6 bases). This CDR3 comprises 14 residues. Germline values: CDR1 SGHNT, CDR2 YENEEA. The V end lost 5 bases, the J end lost 0 bases, and 10 bases lay between the germline ends. CDR3 coding DNA: TGTGCCAGCAGCCGTACAGGGAACCAAGAGACCCAGTACTTC. Translation: CASSRTGNQETQYF.

V is TRBV5-1 and J is TRBJ1-6; 7 bases fit TRBD1. V shed 4 bases, J shed 5 bases, and the junction held 6 bases outside the gene matches. Germline loops: CDR1 SGHRS, CDR2 YFSETQ. The CDR3 contains 15 residues. CDR3: CASSLRDSHNSPLHF. CDR3 nucleotide sequence: TGCGCCAGCAGCCTCCGGGACAGTCATAATTCACCCCTCCACTTT.

The gene calls are TRBV7-2 and TRBJ1-2, with 11 bases aligning to TRBD1. Looked up from germline, CDR1 is SGHTA and CDR2 is FQGNSA. The CDR3 is 14 residues long. After removal of 5 bases from V and 8 bases from J, the junction contained 7 bases not matched to a gene. This chain's CDR3 is CASSPDRGRGGYTF. The CDR3 DNA follows: TGTGCCAGCAGCCCGGACAGGGGGCGCGGAGGCTACACCTTC.

V and J are TRBV9 and TRBJ2-7, with D possibly being TRBD1 (5 bases). The CDR3 consists of 14 residues. Per the germline V gene, CDR1 is SGDLS and CDR2 is YYNGEE. The V and J ends lost 0 bases and 6 bases respectively, with 13 bases between them. The CDR3 nucleotides are TGTGCCAGCAGCGTAGAGGCCCTAAGGGGCGAGCAGTACTTC. Amino acids: CASSVEALRGEQYF.

The chain joins TRBV7-2 to TRBJ1-2; 7 positions agree with TRBD1. The germline CDR1 and CDR2 sequences are SGHTA and FQGNSA. CDR3 length equals 15 residues. Trimming removed 5 bases from V and 8 bases from J; junction bases left unmatched: 14. The CDR3 protein is CASSEWAQGVEGYTF. CDR3 DNA: TGTGCCAGCAGCGAGTGGGCCCAGGGGGTGGAAGGCTACACCTTC.

This sequence joins TRBV5-1 and TRBJ2-7; D is perhaps TRBD2 (6 bases). Germline lookup yields CDR1 SGHRS and CDR2 YFSETQ. V was shortened by 0 bases and J by 3 bases, with 10 bases between the two germline ends. The length of the CDR3 is 14 residues. The CDR3 bases are TGCGCCAGCAGCTTGGGTCCAGCGGGCTACGAGCAGTACTTC. Its protein product is CASSLGPAGYEQYF. Full variable domain (outside the CDR3, taken from reference TRBV5-1 and TRBJ2-7): KAGVTQTPRYLIKTRGQQVTLSCSPISGHRSVSWYQQTPGQGLQFLFEYFSETQRNKGNFPGRFSGRQFSNSRSEMNVSTLELGDSALYLCASSLGPAGYEQYFGPGTRLTVT.

J is TRBJ1-6 and V is TRBV6-6, with 9 bases matching TRBD1. J was trimmed by 5 bases and V by 6 bases; bases with no gene match: 2. Germline V lookup: CDR1 MNHNY, CDR2 SVGAGI (reference sequence). The CDR3 loop spans 14 amino acids. CDR3 sequence: CASRGDRDNSPLHF. In nucleotides, the CDR3 is TGTGCCAGCAGGGGGGACAGGGATAATTCACCCCTCCACTTT.

The rearrangement joins TRBV6-5 to TRBJ1-5; weak D call: TRBD1 (6 bases). Germline CDR1 MNHEY, CDR2 SVGAGI. The CDR3 length is 14 residues. V lost 2 bases and J 9 bases, leaving 14 bases between the germline ends. CDR3 protein: CASSYGGRGWPQHF. DNA of the CDR3: TGTGCCAGCAGTTACGGCGGCAGGGGTTGGCCCCAGCATTTT.

There are a few counts of this clone. The chain combines TRBV28 with TRBJ1-2, with 7 bases that match TRBD1. CDR1 is MDHEN and CDR2 is SYDVKM in the germline V gene. The length of the CDR3 is 15 residues. The J segment lost 5 bases and the V segment lost 6 bases, leaving 12 bases of the junction unmatched. The CDR3 region has the DNA TGTGCCAGCAGCCTACGACAGGGCTTAGGGTATGGCTACACCTTC. This translates into CASSLRQGLGYGYTF.

The J gene is TRBJ2-1, the V gene TRBV19; the match to TRBD1 covers 7 bases. The V and J ends lost 1 base and 4 bases, in that order; junction bases with no gene match: 10. CDR1 is LNHDA and CDR2 is SQIVND in the germline V gene (reference sequence). The CDR3 spans 17 residues. In nucleotides, the CDR3 is TGTGCCAGTAGTATAGGCTCACGAGGGGGCAGGTACAATGAGCAGTTCTTC. This translates into CASSIGSRGGRYNEQFF.

The rearrangement links TRBV27 to TRBJ2-1; 10 bases are a match to TRBD2. This CDR3 is 14 amino acids long. Germline V gene sequence: CDR1 MNHEY, CDR2 SMNVEV (reference sequence). J lost 7 bases, V lost 4 bases, and 4 bases had no gene match. The CDR3 DNA sequence: TGTGCCAGCAGTTCAAGGACTAGCGGAAATGAGCAGTTCTTC. Protein sequence: CASSSRTSGNEQFF.

The rearrangement links TRBV3-1 (or the pseudogene TRBV3-2) to TRBJ1-6; D is ambiguous. Germline values: CDR1 LGHDT, CDR2 YNNKEL (reference sequence). V was clipped by 4 bases and J by 0 bases, with 13 bases between them. This CDR3 has 17 residues. The CDR3 DNA reads TGTGCCAGCAGCCCCCGATATGCGAGCTCCTATAATTCACCCCTCCACTTT. This sequence encodes CASSPRYASSYNSPLHF.

The gene calls are TRBV10-3 and TRBJ2-1; 13 bases are a match to TRBD2. V gave up 3 bases and J gave up 10 bases; unmatched junction bases: 21. Germline CDR1 ENHRY, CDR2 SYGVKD. The CDR3 consists of 20 residues. The DNA of the CDR3 is TGTGCCATCAGTGATCGGAACCGCTTGGGACTAGCGGGGTACACCTCCGAGCAGTTCTTC. Translating gives CAISDRNRLGLAGYTSEQFF.

The rearrangement links TRBV4-2 to TRBJ2-1; TRBD2 matches at 12 bases. This CDR3 is 18 amino acids long. The J segment lost 2 bases and the V segment lost 1 base, leaving 6 bases of the junction unmatched. CDR1 and CDR2 from the germline V gene are LGHNA and YNFKEQ. The CDR3 here is CASSQAPRLAGAYNEQFF. Here the CDR3 DNA reads TGTGCCAGCAGCCAAGCTCCACGACTAGCGGGGGCCTACAATGAGCAGTTCTTC.

In its sample, this clone was seen a few times. The V and J genes are TRBV4-1 and TRBJ1-5; 8 positions match TRBD1. This CDR3 contains 16 residues. Germline assignment: CDR1 MGHRA and CDR2 YSYEKL. V lost 3 bases to trimming and J lost 5 bases; unmatched junction nucleotides: 9. The CDR3 sequence: CASSHSWTGRDQPQHF. DNA for the CDR3: TGCGCCAGCAGCCACTCGTGGACAGGGCGGGATCAGCCCCAGCATTTT.

The chain is built from TRBV19 and TRBJ1-2, with D possibly being TRBD1 (6 bases). Germline V gives CDR1 LNHDA, CDR2 SQIVND (reference sequence). This CDR3 spans 14 amino acids. V lost 5 bases, J lost 1 base, and 11 bases lay in between. Written as DNA, the CDR3 is TGTGCCAGTAGTTTTCGGACAGATAACTATGGCTACACCTTC. It encodes CASSFRTDNYGYTF.

The table lists this clone with a count of one. The chain uses TRBV12-3 or TRBV12-4 and TRBJ2-5; D call uncertain. V lost 6 bases, J lost 9 bases, and 14 bases lay in between. This CDR3 comprises 12 residues. CDR3 DNA: TGTGCCAGCAGGCCCAGTAGTGAGGCCCAGTACTTC. Amino acid sequence: CASRPSSEAQYF.